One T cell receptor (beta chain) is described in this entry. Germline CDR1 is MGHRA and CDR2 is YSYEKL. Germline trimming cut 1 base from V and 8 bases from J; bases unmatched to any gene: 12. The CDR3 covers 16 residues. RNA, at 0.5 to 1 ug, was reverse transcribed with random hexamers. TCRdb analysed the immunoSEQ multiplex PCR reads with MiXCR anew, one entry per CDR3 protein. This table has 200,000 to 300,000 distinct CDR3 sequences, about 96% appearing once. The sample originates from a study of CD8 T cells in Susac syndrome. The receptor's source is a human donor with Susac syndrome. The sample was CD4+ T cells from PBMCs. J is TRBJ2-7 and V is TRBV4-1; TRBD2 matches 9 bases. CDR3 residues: CASSQGVSREGHKQYF. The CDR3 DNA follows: TGCGCCAGCAGCCAAGGGGTTTCGCGGGAGGGCCACAAGCAGTACTTC.